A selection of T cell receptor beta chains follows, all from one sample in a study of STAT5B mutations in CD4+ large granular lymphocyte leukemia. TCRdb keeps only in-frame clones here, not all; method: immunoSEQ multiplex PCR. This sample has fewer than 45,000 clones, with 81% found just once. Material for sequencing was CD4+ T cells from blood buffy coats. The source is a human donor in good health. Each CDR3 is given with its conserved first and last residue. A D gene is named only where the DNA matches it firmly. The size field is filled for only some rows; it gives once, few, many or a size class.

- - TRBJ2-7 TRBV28 TGTGCCAGCAGTTTGGCAGGGGACAACTTCTACGAGCAGTACTTC CASSLAGDNFYEQYF
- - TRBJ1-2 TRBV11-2 TGTGCCAGCAGCTTCGGGGGGAGATCTAACTATGGCTACACCTTC CASSFGGRSNYGYTF
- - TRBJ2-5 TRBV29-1 TGCAGCGTTGAAACCAAAGGACGTCCGAAGGGAGAGACCCAGTACTTC CSVETKGRPKGETQYF
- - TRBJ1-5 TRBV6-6 TGTGCCAGCAGTTACTCCTCGGTCAATCAGCCCCAGCATTTT CASSYSSVNQPQHF
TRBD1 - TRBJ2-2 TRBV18 TGTGCCAGCTCACCACCGGGACAGGGAAACACCGGGGAGCTGTTTTTT CASSPPGQGNTGELFF
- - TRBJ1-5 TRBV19 TGTGCCAGTAGTATAAAAGGGATGGGAAGTCAGCCCCAGCATTTT CASSIKGMGSQPQHF
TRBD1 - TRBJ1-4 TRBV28 TGTGCCAGCAGTAGACGACAGGGGGCCATAGGAGAAAAACTGTTTTTT CASSRRQGAIGEKLFF
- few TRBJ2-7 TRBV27 TGTGCCAGCAGTAGGGTTCCCCTCAATTACGAGCAGTACTTC CASSRVPLNYEQYF
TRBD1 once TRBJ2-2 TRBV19 TGTGCCAGTAGTCCCGACAGGGGGATCGACGGGGAGCTGTTTTTT CASSPDRGIDGELFF
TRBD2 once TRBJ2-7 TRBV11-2 TGTGCCAGCAGCTTAGAGGGACTAGACTACGAGCAGTACTTC CASSLEGLDYEQYF
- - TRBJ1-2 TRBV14 TGTGCCAGCAGCCGGTCGGTTAACTATGGCTACACCTTC CASSRSVNYGYTF
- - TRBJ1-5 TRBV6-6 TGTGCCAGCAGCCAGCAGGGAATCCCCCAGCATTTT CASSQQGIPQHF
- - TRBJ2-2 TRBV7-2 TGTGCCAGCAGCGTAGGACGGTTGGTCGGGGAGCTGTTTTTT CASSVGRLVGELFF
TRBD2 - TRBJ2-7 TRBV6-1 TGTGCCATCAAAAGCGGGGGGGAGCCCTACGAGCAGTACTTC CAIKSGGEPYEQYF
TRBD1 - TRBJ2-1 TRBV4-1 TGCGCCAGCAGCGGACTCGGACAGGGGGCCTACAATGAGCAGTTCTTC CASSGLGQGAYNEQFF
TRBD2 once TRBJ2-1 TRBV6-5 TGTGCCAGCAGTTACTCGCTAGCGGGGGGTTACAATGAGCAGTTCTTC CASSYSLAGGYNEQFF
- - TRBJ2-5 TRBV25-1 TGTGCCAGCAGTGACGGAGGGCGGGAGACCCAGTACTTC CASSDGGRETQYF
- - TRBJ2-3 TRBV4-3 TGCGCCAGCAGCCAAGATACCCAGCGGAGCACAGATACGCAGTATTTT CASSQDTQRSTDTQYF
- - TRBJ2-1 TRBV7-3 TGTGCCAGCAGCCTCTCGGGGGCCCGAGGGAATGAGCAGTTCTTC CASSLSGARGNEQFF
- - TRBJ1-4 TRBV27 TGTGCCAGCAGTTACAGGGAAGGAGAAAAACTGTTTTTT CASSYREGEKLFF
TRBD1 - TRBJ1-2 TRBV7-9 TGTGCCAGCAGCCCCCGAGACAGGGGGCTTGGCTATGGCTACACCTTC CASSPRDRGLGYGYTF
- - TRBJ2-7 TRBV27 TGTGCCAGCAGTCCCCGCTTGTTAGCGAACTACGAGCAGTACTTC CASSPRLLANYEQYF
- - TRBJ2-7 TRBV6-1 TGTGCCAGCAGTGACCCCTACGAGCAGTACTTC CASSDPYEQYF
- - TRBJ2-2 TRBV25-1 TGTGCCAGCAGGGAGGGGGCCTCTTGGTCCGGGGAGCTGTTTTTT CASREGASWSGELFF
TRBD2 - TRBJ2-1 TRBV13 TGTGCCAGCAGCTTAGGTTCCTCATGGGCGGGAGGGACCTACAATGAGCAGTTCTTC CASSLGSSWAGGTYNEQFF
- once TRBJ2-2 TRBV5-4 TGTGCCAGCCATGGGGGCTTCGGCACCGGGGAGCTGTTTTTT CASHGGFGTGELFF
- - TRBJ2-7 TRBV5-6 TGTGCCAGCAGCTTCGCCTACGAGCAGTACTTC CASSFAYEQYF
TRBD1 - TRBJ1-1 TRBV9 TGTGCCAGCAGCCCACAGGGGACGAACACTGAAGCTTTCTTT CASSPQGTNTEAFF
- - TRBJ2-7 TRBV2 TGTGCCAGCTATCTAGGCGCTATGAGCTCCTACGAGCAGTACTTC CASYLGAMSSYEQYF
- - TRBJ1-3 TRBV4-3 TGCGCCAGCAGCCTTACAACTTCACCGCAAGGAAACACCATATATTTT CASSLTTSPQGNTIYF
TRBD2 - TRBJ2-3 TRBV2 TGTGCCACCGCGGGGGGGCCACCCCTGGATACGCAGTATTTT CATAGGPPLDTQYF
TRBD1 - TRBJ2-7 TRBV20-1 TGCAGTGCCCGCCGGGACAGCGAGCAGTACTTC CSARRDSEQYF
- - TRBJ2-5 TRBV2 TGTGCCAGCAAAGGAGAGACCCAGTACTTC CASKGETQYF
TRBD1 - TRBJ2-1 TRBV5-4 TGTGCCAGCAGCTTGAGTTGGGCAGGGGGCTTTGGTGAGCAGTTCTTC CASSLSWAGGFGEQFF
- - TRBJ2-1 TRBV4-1 TGCGCCAGCAGCCAAGAGGAGGGGGCGCCTATGAATGAGCAGTTCTTC CASSQEEGAPMNEQFF
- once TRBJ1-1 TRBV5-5 TGTGCCAGCAGTCCTAGATTCATACTAGCTGAAGCTTTCTTT CASSPRFILAEAFF